This TCR beta chain was recovered during a study of blood T cell repertoires in COVID-19. Profiled with immunoSEQ multiplex PCR; TCRdb holds only in-frame clones, not every one. Of over 250,000 clones detected, 82% appear once; the ten largest clones hold approximately 5%. This clone was detected only once. The CDR3 length is 15 residues. V shed 5 bases and J 4 bases; nucleotides not matched to a gene: 9. Germline CDR1 is SQVTM and CDR2 is ANQGSEA. Specimen: PBMCs or T cells enriched from blood (not recorded which). V gene TRBV29-1 combines with J gene TRBJ2-1, with TRBD2 identical over 9 bases. This clonotype originated in a man aged 40-49 years who had been exposed to COVID-19. CDR3 nucleotide sequence: TGCAGCGTTTACCCGACTAGCGGCGCGTACAATGAGCAGTTCTTC. Translating it yields CSVYPTSGAYNEQFF.